This TCR beta chain was sequenced during a study of T cells in Graves' hyperthyroidism and ophthalmopathy. Study results and caveats: Peripheral blood also featured most of the thyroid clonotypes expanded above 0.001. Ophthalmopathy and stable hyperthyroidism were told apart by a 13 V-J model.

This clonotype appeared many times. Its antigen is as yet unknown. From RNA transcripts, TCR beta CDR3 regions were amplified. TCR CDR3 regions were first amplified by RT-PCR with HTBI primers. A single record per CDR3 protein comes from TCRdb applying MiXCR to the multiplex PCR reads. The profile shows about 560,000 distinct CDR3 sequences, roughly 17% of them singletons. The CDR3 is 14 amino acids. CDR1 SGDLS and CDR2 YYNGEE come from the germline V gene. V dropped 3 bases and J dropped 4; count of bases not matched to a gene: 6. Cells are PBMCs isolated from 10 ml of fresh blood. The sequence was obtained from a woman aged 18-29 years with Graves' hyperthyroidism. Source material: blood. V gene TRBV9 combines with J gene TRBJ1-2; 7 nucleotides agree with TRBD1. The CDR3: CASSAGGLAYGYTF. The DNA for the CDR3 is TGTGCCAGCAGCGCAGGGGGGTTGGCCTATGGCTACACCTTC.